This T cell receptor (beta chain) was documented in a study of beta chain features in type 1 diabetes. Findings and limits, study-wide: There was a moderate but significant shortening of TCRB CDR3s in all four CD4+ subsets of Type 1 diabetes patients. Individuals with type 1 diabetes displayed fewer insertions and more deletions at VDJ junctions.

The CDR3 has 15 amino acids. Sequencing targeted expressed TCRB transcripts, as all isolated RNA had been reverse transcribed. Mean read depth for naive, central memory and regulatory T cell samples was about 3.6 million reads. Sequencing was performed with immunoSEQ multiplex PCR; in TCRdb, only in-frame clones are kept and a portion is missing. The sample includes about 210,000 clones, roughly a tenth of them seen just once. A CD45RO/CCR7/CD25/CD127/CD95/CD27 panel sorted naive, central memory, regulatory and stem cell-like memory CD4+ cells. As concerns this clone: Its antigen is undetermined.

The chain is built from TRBV21-1 and TRBJ2-7; the table gives TRBD2 as D, unverified against the DNA. TRBV21-1 is designated a pseudogene. Sequenced sample: central memory CD4+ T cells from blood. This sequence originates from a man younger than 30 in good health. The CDR3 region is CASSLRAGENYEQYF. The CDR3 nucleotides read TGTGCCAGCAGCCTGAGGGCGGGTGAAAACTACGAGCAGTACTTC.